The next 25 T cell receptor beta chains were all read from a single sample in a study of T cells in Graves' hyperthyroidism and ophthalmopathy. TCR beta CDR3 regions were amplified from RNA. TCR CDR3 underwent first-round RT-PCR with the HTBI primer set. From the multiplex PCR reads, TCRdb called clonotypes with MiXCR, one entry per CDR3 protein. The sample has 700,000 or so distinct CDR3 sequences; about 15% are singletons. Input material: blood. Receptor source: a man in his late teens or twenties with Graves' hyperthyroidism.

This clonotype has at least ten counts. The chain joins TRBV7-8 to TRBJ2-3; D is perhaps TRBD2 (5 bases). Per the germline V gene, CDR1 is SGHVS and CDR2 is FQNEAQ. The length of the CDR3 is 12 residues. Trimming removed 4 bases from V and 13 bases from J, with 15 bases in between. In DNA, the CDR3 is TGTGCCAGCAGCTCTCGGGCTGTCGGGGAGTATTTT. Translating it yields CASSSRAVGEYF.

This clonotype was counted at least ten times. V and J are TRBV30 and TRBJ2-5, with D possibly being TRBD2 (5 bases). Trimming took off 3 bases at V and 2 bases at J, with 7 bases between the two ends. Germline CDR1 reads GTSNPN; CDR2 reads SVGIG (reference sequence). This CDR3 comprises 12 residues. CDR3 residues: CAWRRGQETQYF. In nucleotides, the CDR3 is TGTGCCTGGAGGCGCGGGCAAGAGACCCAGTACTTC.

This clonotype was detected only a few times. The V and J genes are TRBV7-9 and TRBJ1-2; 8 bases map to TRBD1. This CDR3 has 13 amino acids. Trimming cost V 7 bases and J 4 bases; bases outside gene matches: 5. Germline loops: CDR1 SEHNR, CDR2 FQNEAQ (reference sequence). The chain's CDR3 is CASTDRGGYGYTF. CDR3 nucleotide sequence: TGTGCCAGCACCGACAGGGGCGGCTATGGCTACACCTTC.

The gene calls are TRBV12-5 and TRBJ2-5, with 7 nucleotides matching TRBD1. This CDR3 is built from 16 residues. In germline, CDR1 is LGHNT, CDR2 FRNRAP. J gave up 2 bases and V 5 bases, and 11 bases lay outside the gene matches. CDR3 in amino acids: CASGPGKTGQQETQYF. CDR3 DNA: TGTGCTAGTGGTCCTGGCAAGACAGGGCAACAAGAGACCCAGTACTTC.

This clonotype was seen at least ten times. The rearrangement joins TRBV10-3 to TRBJ2-7; perhaps D is TRBD1 or TRBD2 (6 bases each). The CDR3 runs 14 residues. Trimming removed 4 bases from V and 0 bases from J, with 10 bases in between. Germline CDR1 ENHRY, CDR2 SYGVKD. CDR3 sequence (DNA): TGTGCCATCAGTGTAGGGGGGACCTCCTACGAGCAGTACTTC. Its protein is CAISVGGTSYEQYF.

The V call is TRBV20-1, the J call TRBJ2-1; a possible D gene is TRBD2 (5 bases). The CDR3 sequence is 17 residues long. Germline lookup yields CDR1 DFQATT and CDR2 SNEGSKA (reference sequence). Trimming removed 3 bases from V and 0 bases from J, with 18 bases in between. This CDR3 reads CSASRLAYTSSYNEQFF. In DNA form, the CDR3 reads TGCAGTGCTAGTCGCTTAGCGTATACCAGCTCCTACAATGAGCAGTTCTTC.

This chain uses TRBV19 with TRBJ1-1; no definite D call. The CDR3 spans 14 residues. V lost 1 base, J lost 5 bases, and 11 bases lay in between. Per germline, CDR1 LNHDA and CDR2 SQIVND (reference sequence). CDR3 nucleotides: TGTGCCAGTAGTATAGGAATCTTTAGGACTGAAGCTTTCTTT. Its protein is CASSIGIFRTEAFF. The full variable domain, rest sourced from reference TRBV19 and TRBJ1-1, is DGGITQSPKYLFRKEGQNVTLSCEQNLNHDAMYWYRQDPGQGLRLIYYSQIVNDFQKGDIAEGYSVSREKKESFPLTVTSAQKNPTAFYLCASSIGIFRTEAFFGQGTRLTVV.

In this sample, this clonotype turned up many times. The chain links TRBV15 to TRBJ2-5; the D is unclear. CDR1 LNHNV and CDR2 YYDKDF come from the germline V gene (reference sequence). This CDR3 has 11 residues. The V gene lost 5 bases and the J gene lost 5 bases, with 6 bases spanning the gap. CDR3 in DNA: TGTGCCACCAGCGCCCTCGAGACCCAGTACTTC. It translates to CATSALETQYF.

This clonotype showed up many times. V is TRBV18 and J is TRBJ1-5; TRBD1 matches at 9 bases. The germline CDR1 and CDR2 sequences are KGHSH and LQKENI. The junction had 5 bases not matched to a gene; V was cut back by 4 bases and J by 7 bases. CDR3 length equals 14 residues. This CDR3 reads CASSLVGQGQPQHF. The CDR3 nucleotides read TGTGCCAGCTCACTTGTTGGACAGGGGCAGCCCCAGCATTTT.

At least ten counts were recorded for this clonotype. The chain recombines TRBV3-1 with TRBJ1-1; 8 bases match TRBD1. V was clipped by 1 base and J by 11 bases; unmatched bases: 0. This CDR3 is 11 amino acids long. Germline CDR1 LGHDT, CDR2 YNNKEL (reference sequence). The CDR3: CASSQGTGAFF. For the CDR3, the DNA is TGTGCCAGCAGCCAAGGGACAGGGGCTTTCTTT.

This clonotype was recorded many times. This chain joins TRBV11-1 and TRBJ1-1; D possibly corresponds to TRBD1 (5 bases). The CDR3 length is 11 residues. The germline gives CDR1 SGHAT, CDR2 FQDESV (reference sequence). V shed 3 bases and J shed 9 bases, with 8 bases lying between them. The CDR3: CASSFGDQAFF. For the CDR3, the DNA is TGTGCCAGCAGCTTTGGGGACCAAGCTTTCTTT.

The V and J genes are TRBV11-2 and TRBJ1-4, with D possibly matching TRBD1 (6 bases). The V end was cut by 5 bases, the J end by 7 bases, with 17 bases between. The length of the CDR3 is 15 residues. CDR1 SGHAT and CDR2 FQNNGV come from the germline V gene. The CDR3 reads CASSPGAQGLEKLFF. In DNA form, the CDR3 reads TGTGCCAGCAGCCCGGGTGCCCAGGGGCTTGAAAAACTGTTTTTT.

The V gene is TRBV4-1, the J gene TRBJ2-7; D call uncertain. The CDR3 is 15 amino acids. CDR1 MGHRA and CDR2 YSYEKL come from the germline V gene. Trimming removed 2 bases from V and 0 bases from J, with 11 bases in between. The CDR3 DNA reads as TGCGCCAGCAGCCAATTCACTACGAGCTCCTACGAGCAGTACTTC. This sequence encodes CASSQFTTSSYEQYF.

This clonotype came up many times. This chain links TRBV7-2 with TRBJ2-1, with D uncertain. Germline CDR1 is SGHTA and CDR2 is FQGNSA. The CDR3 covers 14 residues. V shed 3 bases and J shed 0 bases, with 6 bases lying between them. The CDR3 DNA follows: TGTGCCAGCAGCTTCCGCGTCTCCTACAATGAGCAGTTCTTC. Translating gives CASSFRVSYNEQFF.

This clonotype has a count of ten or more. This rearrangement joins TRBV28 to TRBJ2-1; tentative D call: TRBD2 (6 bases). The CDR3 sequence is 16 residues long. Trimming shortened V by 5 bases and J by 5 bases, and 19 bases separated the two germline ends. Germline V lookup: CDR1 MDHEN, CDR2 SYDVKM. The CDR3 nucleotides read TGTGCCAGCAGTACCTATCGGGAGTTACCACACAATGAGCAGTTCTTC. The encoded protein is CASSTYRELPHNEQFF.

The table lists this clonotype with many counts. The rearrangement links TRBV5-1 to TRBJ2-1, with a weak D call TRBD2 (6 bases). V was shortened by 0 bases and J by 0 bases, with 13 bases between the two germline ends. The CDR3 has 17 amino acids. The germline V gene has CDR1 SGHRS and CDR2 YFSETQ. CDR3 nucleotide sequence: TGCGCCAGCAGCTTGGGGGCTAGCGCGAGCTCCTACAATGAGCAGTTCTTC. Amino acid sequence: CASSLGASASSYNEQFF.

This chain joins TRBV9 and TRBJ1-1; a possible D gene is TRBD1 (5 bases). Per germline, CDR1 SGDLS and CDR2 YYNGEE. The V gene lost 0 bases and the J gene lost 3 bases, with 9 bases spanning the gap. The CDR3 consists of 14 residues. The CDR3 nucleotides are TGTGCCAGCAGCGTAGTCCTGGGGGACACTGAAGCTTTCTTT. This translates into CASSVVLGDTEAFF.

This clonotype was observed a handful of times. V and J are TRBV27 and TRBJ2-3; 8 bases match TRBD2. Looked up from germline, CDR1 is MNHEY and CDR2 is SMNVEV (reference sequence). The CDR3 extends over 15 amino acids. After removal of 7 bases from V and 4 bases from J, the junction contained 10 bases not matched to a gene. The CDR3 loop is CASKSGLGVSDTQYF. The CDR3, as DNA: TGTGCCAGCAAATCGGGACTAGGAGTTTCAGATACGCAGTATTTT.

This clonotype was counted ten times or more. The chain employs TRBV7-8 and TRBJ2-7; D may match TRBD1 or TRBD2 (5 bases each). The V end lost 1 base, the J end lost 2 bases, and 18 bases lay between the germline ends. The length of the CDR3 is 17 residues. Germline CDR1 SGHVS, CDR2 FQNEAQ. CDR3 sequence (DNA): TGTGCCAGCAGCTTAGGACTCCCCGGGACGCCGACCTACGAGCAGTACTTC. It is translated as CASSLGLPGTPTYEQYF.

The chain couples TRBV5-1 to TRBJ2-3; 8 bases agree with TRBD1. CDR1 is SGHRS and CDR2 is YFSETQ in the germline V gene. The CDR3 is made up of 14 amino acids. V lost 3 bases to trimming and J lost 6 bases; unmatched junction nucleotides: 6. The CDR3 here is CASSYTTGVDTQYF. As DNA, the CDR3 is TGCGCCAGCAGCTACACGACAGGGGTCGATACGCAGTATTTT.

This clonotype was counted between two and nine times. This chain connects TRBV6-5 to TRBJ2-6, with TRBD1 matching over 9 bases. CDR3 length: 20 amino acids. Germline lookup yields CDR1 MNHEY and CDR2 SVGAGI. Trimming cost V 2 bases and J 0 bases; bases outside gene matches: 11. This CDR3 reads CASSYEPFGTGNSGANVLTF. The CDR3 DNA is TGTGCCAGCAGTTACGAACCCTTCGGGACAGGGAACTCTGGGGCCAACGTCCTGACTTTC.

At least ten counts were recorded for this clonotype. The chain joins TRBV28 to TRBJ2-6; D is uncertain. Germline lookup yields CDR1 MDHEN and CDR2 SYDVKM. This CDR3 spans 13 amino acids. V was trimmed by 1 base and J by 4 bases, leaving 2 bases between them. CDR3 bases: TGTGCCAGCAGTTTATACGGGGCCAACGTCCTGACTTTC. The encoded protein is CASSLYGANVLTF.

The rearrangement joins TRBV6-2 or TRBV6-3 to TRBJ2-1, with D possibly matching TRBD1 (5 bases). Trimming removed 2 bases from V and 3 bases from J, with 8 bases in between. The CDR3 is made up of 14 amino acids. CDR1 and CDR2 from the germline V gene are MNHEY and SVGEGT. As DNA, the CDR3 is TGTGCCAGCAGTTACGACAGTATCTACAATGAGCAGTTCTTC. Translation gives CASSYDSIYNEQFF.

The sample holds a few counts of this clonotype. V and J are TRBV9 and TRBJ1-6, with 9 bases fitting TRBD1. Germline V gene lookup returns CDR1 SGDLS and CDR2 YYNGEE. V trimming: 3 bases; J trimming: 0 bases; junction bases outside the gene matches: 7. The CDR3 has 18 amino acids. CDR3 nucleotide sequence: TGTGCCAGCAGCGAGGGGACAGGGCTGAGCTCCTATAATTCACCCCTCCACTTT. The encoded protein is CASSEGTGLSSYNSPLHF.

The chain couples TRBV6-1 to TRBJ1-1; 9 bases agree with TRBD1. This CDR3 has 14 residues. The germline V gene has CDR1 MNHNS and CDR2 SASEGT. After removal of 6 bases from V and 4 bases from J, the junction contained 6 bases not matched to a gene. The CDR3 loop reads CASRVQGASTEAFF. The CDR3 DNA reads as TGTGCCAGCAGAGTACAGGGGGCGAGCACTGAAGCTTTCTTT.